These T cell receptor beta chains were read from a single sample in a study of cytomegalovirus exposure and HLA in healthy donors. Using immunoSEQ multiplex PCR, the repertoire was profiled, and TCRdb retains in-frame clones only, with some absent. The sample contains some 150,000 clones, approximately 8.9% of which appear only once. Sequenced: PBMCs. The receptors stem from a woman in her thirties or forties in good health and CMV-seropositive. Both conserved end residues are part of each CDR3. The order of the fields is J gene, D gene, clone size, V gene, CDR3 protein, CDR3 DNA. A D gene is named only where the DNA matches it firmly. Part of the rows lack a size; the others show once, few, many or a class for expanded clones.

TRBJ2-2 | TRBD2 | NA | TRBV10-3 | CAINGGADTGELFF | TGTGCCATCAACGGGGGGGCGGACACCGGGGAGCTGTTTTTT
TRBJ1-1 | TRBD1 | NA | TRBV29-1 | CSVGSRTGGNTEAFF | TGCAGCGTTGGATCCAGGACAGGGGGGAACACTGAAGCTTTCTTT
TRBJ1-5 | NA | NA | TRBV6-5 | CASRPSADSNQPQHF | TGTGCCAGCAGACCCAGCGCCGATAGCAATCAGCCCCAGCATTTT
TRBJ1-4 | NA | few | TRBV5-6 | CASSLAAVRDEKLFF | TGTGCCAGCAGCTTGGCAGCCGTCAGGGATGAAAAACTGTTTTTT
TRBJ1-5 | NA | NA | TRBV2 | CASSEKGEQPQHF | TGTGCCAGCAGTGAGAAGGGAGAACAGCCCCAGCATTTT
TRBJ2-7 | NA | few | TRBV5-4 | CASSAGVSSYEQYF | TGTGCCAGCAGCGCCGGGGTGAGCTCCTACGAGCAGTACTTC
TRBJ2-1 | TRBD2 | few | TRBV6-4 | CASSPVGGGDYNEQFF | TGTGCCAGCAGCCCGGTGGGCGGGGGAGATTACAATGAGCAGTTCTTC
TRBJ1-5 | NA | NA | TRBV18 | CASSPTDSNQPQHF | TGTGCCAGCTCACCAACAGATAGCAATCAGCCCCAGCATTTT
TRBJ2-2 | TRBD2 | NA | TRBV9 | CASSVGGLAAQDTGELFF | TGTGCCAGCAGCGTAGGGGGACTAGCGGCCCAGGACACCGGGGAGCTGTTTTTT
TRBJ1-1 | TRBD1 | few | TRBV27 | CASSPGTGNTEAFF | TGTGCCAGCAGTCCAGGGACAGGCAACACTGAAGCTTTCTTT
TRBJ2-2 | TRBD1 | few | TRBV5-1 | CASSTGGRNTGELFF | TGCGCCAGCAGTACAGGGGGTAGGAACACCGGGGAGCTGTTTTTT
TRBJ2-3 | NA | NA | TRBV25-1 | CASSRGMGSDTQYF | TGTGCCAGCAGTCGCGGGATGGGGTCGGATACGCAGTATTTT
TRBJ1-5 | TRBD1 | NA | TRBV5-1 | CASSFGTGADQPQHF | TGCGCCAGCAGCTTCGGGACAGGGGCAGATCAGCCCCAGCATTTT
TRBJ2-1 | TRBD2 | NA | TRBV18 | CASSPLADSSYNEQFF | TGTGCCAGCTCACCCCTAGCGGATAGCTCCTACAATGAGCAGTTCTTC
TRBJ1-5 | NA | few | TRBV5-1 | CASSPGDLRGPQHF | TGCGCCAGCAGCCCGGGGGACCTCCGGGGGCCCCAGCATTTT
TRBJ2-7 | TRBD1 | few | TRBV5-5 | CASSRTGIPPQEQYF | TGTGCCAGCAGTAGGACAGGTATACCCCCACAGGAGCAGTACTTC
TRBJ2-1 | TRBD1 | NA | TRBV5-1 | CASSSPRDSYNEQFF | TGCGCCAGCAGCTCGCCCCGGGACAGCTACAATGAGCAGTTCTTC
TRBJ2-7 | NA | few | TRBV7-9 | CASSQTGTSYEQYF | TGTGCCAGCAGCCAAACAGGGACCTCCTACGAGCAGTACTTC
TRBJ2-2 | NA | NA | TRBV9 | CASSAWGAGELFF | TGTGCCAGCAGCGCGTGGGGGGCCGGGGAGCTGTTTTTT
TRBJ2-2 | NA | few | TRBV6-4 | CASSSTTNTGELFF | TGTGCCAGCAGCTCCACTACGAACACCGGGGAGCTGTTTTTT